This TCR beta chain was identified in a study of blood T cell repertoires in COVID-19. Germline lookup yields CDR1 SGHAT and CDR2 FQNNGV. Trimming took off 2 bases at V and 6 bases at J, with 8 bases between the two ends. The CDR3 has 13 residues. Original analysis: Amplifying reference gene primers gave estimates of nucleated cell counts. TCRdb's copy holds only in-frame clones and misses some; the assay was immunoSEQ multiplex PCR. That table is the source of V, J and clone size, and D and trimming were worked out from the DNA. The sample has roughly 140,000 clones; around nine tenths are singletons.

What was sequenced was peripheral blood. This TCR derives from a woman in her 70s with acute or convalescent COVID-19. The chain uses TRBV11-2 and TRBJ2-4; D possibly corresponds to TRBD2 (6 bases). CDR3 nucleotide sequence: TGTGCCAGCAGCTTATCCGGGGGAAACATTCAGTACTTC. This translates into CASSLSGGNIQYF.